The rows below give T cell receptor beta chains drawn from one sample of a study of T cells in localized non-small cell lung cancer. This table comes from immunoSEQ multiplex PCR, and its TCRdb copy is limited to in-frame clones, with some not included. The sample lists 65,000 to 90,000 clones, around 82% occurring once. Specimen: PBMCs, collected before any cancer treatment. The receptors come from a man between 40 and 69 years old with stage II squamous cell lung carcinoma. Each CDR3 is given with its conserved first and last residue. A D gene is named only where the DNA matches it firmly. Clone size is not always given. Where it is, it says once, few, many or a class for expanded clones.

d_call | j_call | v_call | clone_size | cdr3_aa | cdr3_nt
- | TRBJ2-1 | TRBV11-3 | - | CASSLAWNNEQFF | TGTGCCAGCAGCTTAGCGTGGAACAATGAGCAGTTCTTC
TRBD2 | TRBJ2-1 | TRBV4-3 | - | CASSQDLTGLMNEQFF | TGCGCCAGCAGCCAAGATCTGACGGGACTAATGAATGAGCAGTTCTTC
TRBD2 | TRBJ2-2 | TRBV2 | - | CATSPVGLAESTGELFF | TGTGCCACCTCCCCTGTAGGACTAGCGGAATCCACCGGGGAGCTGTTTTTT
- | TRBJ2-6 | TRBV2 | - | CASSIGSGANVLTF | TGTGCCAGTTCTATTGGCTCTGGGGCCAACGTCCTGACTTTC
TRBD1 | TRBJ2-5 | TRBV27 | - | CASRKRQGVETQYF | TGTGCCAGCAGAAAGCGACAGGGGGTCGAGACCCAGTACTTC
TRBD2 | TRBJ2-1 | TRBV4-3 | - | CASSPVGGDEQFF | TGCGCCAGCAGCCCGGTTGGGGGGGATGAGCAGTTCTTC
- | TRBJ1-1 | TRBV9 | once | CASSEGGGTEAFF | TGTGCCAGCAGCGAAGGGGGTGGTACTGAAGCTTTCTTT
- | TRBJ2-7 | TRBV18 | - | CASSPPSQASYEQYF | TGTGCCAGCTCACCACCCTCCCAGGCCTCCTACGAGCAGTACTTC
TRBD1 | TRBJ1-2 | TRBV5-4 | few | CASSFLYRGNGYTF | TGTGCCAGCAGCTTTCTCTACAGGGGAAATGGCTACACCTTC
- | TRBJ2-7 | TRBV28 | - | CASSAPRGAREQYF | TGTGCCAGCAGCGCCCCTAGGGGGGCTCGCGAGCAGTACTTC
- | TRBJ2-4 | TRBV4-1 | - | CASSQDLTGRAENIQYF | TGCGCCAGCAGCCAAGATCTTACAGGGCGGGCCGAAAACATTCAGTACTTC
- | TRBJ2-7 | TRBV6-6 | - | CASSTAGEQYF | TGTGCCAGCAGCACCGCCGGCGAGCAGTACTTC
- | TRBJ2-7 | TRBV6-6 | - | CASSPILGDLIHEQYF | TGTGCCAGCAGTCCTATACTTGGGGACCTTATCCACGAGCAGTACTTC
- | TRBJ1-5 | TRBV5-5 | - | CASSLTTGLWSNQPQHF | TGTGCCAGCAGCTTGACTACAGGGCTTTGGAGCAATCAGCCCCAGCATTTT
- | TRBJ1-2 | TRBV4-3 | - | CASSQDEPTNYGYTF | TGCGCCAGCAGCCAAGATGAGCCAACTAACTATGGCTACACCTTC
- | TRBJ2-2 | TRBV4-1 | - | CASSPILKRPGELFF | TGCGCCAGCAGCCCCATCCTGAAACGTCCCGGGGAGCTGTTTTTT
TRBD1 | TRBJ1-6 | TRBV7-9 | - | CASSLTGGNMNSPLHF | TGTGCCAGCAGCTTAACAGGGGGGAATATGAATTCACCCCTCCACTTT
- | TRBJ1-3 | TRBV4-1 | few | CASSQGSLNTIYF | TGCGCCAGCAGCCAAGGGAGTTTAAACACCATATATTTT
- | TRBJ1-1 | TRBV4-1 | - | CASSQDPGANTEAFF | TGCGCCAGCAGCCAAGATCCTGGGGCGAACACTGAAGCTTTCTTT
TRBD2 | TRBJ2-3 | TRBV4-2 | - | CASSQDSLAGGRVDTQYF | TGTGCCAGCAGCCAAGATTCCCTAGCGGGGGGGCGGGTAGATACGCAGTATTTT
- | TRBJ2-5 | TRBV9 | - | CASSPRNEFTGTQYF | TGTGCCAGCAGCCCCCGGAACGAATTTACGGGGACCCAGTACTTC
- | TRBJ2-7 | TRBV7-9 | - | CASSPPGPSLEQYF | TGTGCCAGCAGCCCACCGGGCCCCAGTCTCGAGCAGTACTTC
- | TRBJ2-3 | TRBV5-1 | - | CASDRGGTDTQYF | TGCGCCAGCGACCGCGGAGGCACAGATACGCAGTATTTT
TRBD1 | TRBJ1-5 | TRBV28 | - | CASSLNRGQPQHF | TGTGCCAGCAGTTTAAACAGGGGACAGCCCCAGCATTTT
- | TRBJ2-1 | TRBV7-2 | - | CASSPWSSNEQFF | TGTGCCAGCAGCCCGTGGAGCAGCAATGAGCAGTTCTTC
- | TRBJ2-3 | TRBV7-3 | - | CASSSGAGVLTDTQYF | TGTGCCAGCAGCTCGGGGGCGGGAGTTTTGACAGATACGCAGTATTTT
- | TRBJ1-2 | TRBV2 | - | CASRGDYGYTF | TGTGCCAGCCGGGGAGACTATGGCTACACCTTC
TRBD2 | TRBJ2-5 | TRBV28 | - | CASSRGLRETQYF | TGTGCCAGCAGCCGGGGACTACGAGAGACCCAGTACTTC